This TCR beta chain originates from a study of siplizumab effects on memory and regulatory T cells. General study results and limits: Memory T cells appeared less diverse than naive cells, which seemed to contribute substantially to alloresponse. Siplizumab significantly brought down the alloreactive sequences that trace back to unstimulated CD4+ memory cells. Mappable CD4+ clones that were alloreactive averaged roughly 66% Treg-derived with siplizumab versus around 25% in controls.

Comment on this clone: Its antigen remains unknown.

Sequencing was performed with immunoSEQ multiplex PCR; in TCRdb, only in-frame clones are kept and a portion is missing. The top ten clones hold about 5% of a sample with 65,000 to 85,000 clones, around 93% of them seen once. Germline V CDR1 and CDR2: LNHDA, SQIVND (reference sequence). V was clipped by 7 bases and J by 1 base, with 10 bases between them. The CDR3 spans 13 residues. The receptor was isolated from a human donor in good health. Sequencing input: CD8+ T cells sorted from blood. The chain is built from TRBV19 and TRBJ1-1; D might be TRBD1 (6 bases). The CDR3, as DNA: TGTGCCAGTAAGGACAGCAAGAACACTGAAGCTTTCTTT. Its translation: CASKDSKNTEAFF.